These 4 T cell receptor beta chains originate from one sample sequenced in a study of T cell responses to AZD1222 COVID-19 vaccine. Produced via immunoSEQ multiplex PCR; TCRdb's table is partial and in-frame only. The table has about 130,000 clones, 89% seen once; the top ten hold roughly 1.6%. The source was peripheral blood, collected on day 0 of AZD1222 vaccination. All receptors come from an adult in good health.

The V and J genes are TRBV28 and TRBJ2-4, with 8 bases lining up with TRBD2. This CDR3 spans 15 amino acids. CDR1 is MDHEN and CDR2 is SYDVKM in the germline V gene. V was clipped by 2 bases and J by 7 bases; unmatched bases: 7. CDR3 sequence (DNA): TGTGCCAGCAGTTTAGGGACTAGAGTGGGGAACATTCAGTACTTC. Translated: CASSLGTRVGNIQYF.

The V call is TRBV5-1, the J call TRBJ2-1; 8 bases agree with TRBD2. Germline assignment: CDR1 SGHRS and CDR2 YFSETQ. CDR3 length: 16 residues. V gave up 4 bases and J gave up 3 bases; unmatched junction bases: 9. CDR3: CASSHGLARNYNEQFF. CDR3 nucleotides: TGCGCCAGCAGCCACGGACTAGCCCGCAACTACAATGAGCAGTTCTTC.

V usage is TRBV27 and J usage is TRBJ2-2; no firm D call. Germline V gene lookup returns CDR1 MNHEY and CDR2 SMNVEV (reference sequence). Trimming shortened V by 5 bases and J by 3 bases, and 19 bases separated the two germline ends. The CDR3 is 17 residues long. The CDR3 sequence: CASSTQSRSPHTGELFF. CDR3 coding DNA: TGTGCCAGCAGTACCCAGTCTCGGTCCCCACACACCGGGGAGCTGTTTTTT.

This sequence joins TRBV6-5 and TRBJ2-7; TRBD2 aligns across 7 bases. This CDR3 is built from 15 residues. The V and J ends lost 8 bases and 3 bases, in that order; junction bases with no gene match: 13. Per germline, CDR1 MNHEY and CDR2 SVGAGI. CDR3 amino acids: CASRRSAGVCYEQYF. In DNA, the CDR3 is TGTGCCAGCCGGAGATCCGCGGGGGTTTGCTACGAGCAGTACTTC.